This entry is about one T cell receptor (beta chain). The antigen is undetermined. Mouse gene names and germline throughout. The read ends 1 residue early relative to the CDR3; the germline J gene fills the gap. Time point noted: mouse harvest day 7 after allogeneic transplant. Each mouse received 10^7 T-cell-depleted marrow cells plus 10^6 splenic CD5+ T cells by tail vein. Tissues came from B6→BALB/c major-mismatch GVHD mice at day 7 or 14. Per the germline V gene, CDR1 is SNHLY and CDR2 is FYNGKV (reference sequence). Trimming stripped 2 bases from V and 0 bases from J, with 5 bases between. The CDR3 loop spans 14 amino acids. The data originate from a study of tissue T cells after allogeneic stem cell transplantation. CDR3 sequences, V/J genes, frequencies and template counts came from survey-depth TCRbeta sequencing. The table came from immunoSEQ multiplex PCR; TCRdb's copy has only in-frame clones and leaves some out. The repertoire includes 8,500 to 9,000 clones, 35% to 50% of them detected once, and 1.3% to 1.5% sits in the top ten.

Study-wide points: Motif-based clustering found tissue-specific repertoire signatures shared across patients, though few clones were shared.

The TCR was taken from a female BALB/c mouse given C57BL/6 T cells with graft-versus-host disease after an allogeneic hematopoietic cell transplant. The rearrangement uses TRBV3 and TRBJ1-3; D ambiguous. Sequencing used skin. CDR3 sequence reads: CASSLQISGNTLYF. CDR3 DNA, as far as it was read: TGTGCCAGCAGCTTACAGATTTCTGGAAATACGCTCTAT.